The 27 T cell receptor beta chains listed next were all sequenced from one sample in a study of cytomegalovirus exposure and HLA in healthy donors. The study ran its PCR with 60 Vbeta and 13 Jbeta primers. Libraries were prepared by immunoSEQ multiplex PCR; TCRdb keeps only in-frame clonotypes and omits some of them. The data contain about 190,000 clones, 84% of them singletons. Sequencing was carried out using PBMCs. These receptors were collected from a woman between 45 and 65 years old in good health and CMV-seropositive.

The V gene is TRBV5-4, the J gene TRBJ2-3; 9 positions match TRBD2. V lost 0 bases and J lost 2; bases outside the gene matches: 4. CDR3 size: 16 residues. Looked up from germline, CDR1 is SGHNT and CDR2 is YYREEE (reference sequence). The CDR3 DNA follows: TGTGCCAGCAGCTTGGTTAGCGGGGGCCTCACAGATACGCAGTATTTT. Its protein is CASSLVSGGLTDTQYF.

The rearrangement uses TRBV30 and TRBJ2-3; the D gene is possibly TRBD2 (6 bases). Trimming took 3 bases from V and 0 from J, leaving 13 bases between them. Germline V gene lookup returns CDR1 GTSNPN and CDR2 SVGIG (reference sequence). This CDR3 contains 15 residues. CDR3 in DNA: TGTGCCTGGAGGCTGGGGGGATCTAGCACAGATACGCAGTATTTT. Amino acid sequence: CAWRLGGSSTDTQYF.

This clone was found a few times. The chain has TRBV5-1 and TRBJ1-4, with D possibly being TRBD1 (6 bases). Germline V CDR1 and CDR2: SGHRS, YFSETQ. The V and J ends lost 1 base and 7 bases respectively, with 8 bases between them. The CDR3 length is 13 residues. The CDR3 nucleotides read TGCGCCAGCAGCTTGCAGGGGCCTGAAAAACTGTTTTTT. Amino acid sequence: CASSLQGPEKLFF.

The CDR3 coding sequence is TGCGCCAGCAGCTCCTCTAGCGGCCCCTACGAGCAGTACTTC. Residues: CASSSSSGPYEQYF. This chain links TRBV5-1 with TRBJ2-7, with 7 nucleotides matching TRBD2. This CDR3 spans 14 amino acids. The V gene's germline CDR1 is SGHRS and CDR2 YFSETQ. J gave up 2 bases and V 3 bases, and 5 bases lay outside the gene matches.

In its sample, this clone was seen once. V and J are TRBV4-1 and TRBJ2-3; 8 nucleotides align to TRBD2. The germline CDR1 and CDR2 sequences are MGHRA and YSYEKL. CDR3 length: 16 residues. The ends lost 0 bases at V and 6 bases at J; junction bases unmatched: 8. In nucleotides, the CDR3 is TGCGCCAGCAGCCAAGATCCCAGCGGGGGCCGGGATACGCAGTATTTT. Encoded protein: CASSQDPSGGRDTQYF.

The chain recombines TRBV7-9 with TRBJ2-5; 9 bases align to TRBD2. Trimming removed 3 bases from V and 5 bases from J; junction bases left unmatched: 7. Germline V gene lookup returns CDR1 SEHNR and CDR2 FQNEAQ (reference sequence). The CDR3 is 15 amino acids. This CDR3 reads CASSLGGGAGETQYF. The DNA for the CDR3 is TGTGCCAGCAGCTTGGGCGGGGGGGCCGGTGAGACCCAGTACTTC.

The chain employs TRBV11-2 and TRBJ2-1; D not resolved. Germline CDR1 reads SGHAT; CDR2 reads FQNNGV. Trimming took 2 bases from V and 1 from J, leaving 9 bases between them. This CDR3 has 15 amino acids. In nucleotides, the CDR3 is TGTGCCAGCAGCTTACAGGCCAGTTCCTACAATGAGCAGTTCTTC. Amino acid sequence: CASSLQASSYNEQFF.

The CDR3 coding sequence is TGTGCCAGCAGTCGGGACAGGAGGACCGGGGAGCTGTTTTTT. It encodes CASSRDRRTGELFF. The chain combines TRBV28 with TRBJ2-2; 8 bases agree with TRBD1. The CDR3 has 14 residues. Germline assignment: CDR1 MDHEN and CDR2 SYDVKM. Unmatched junction bases numbered 4, after V lost 5 bases and J lost 5 bases.

This clone was seen only once. The chain recombines TRBV27 with TRBJ2-1; 9 bases map to TRBD2. The CDR3 has 15 amino acids. Per the germline V gene, CDR1 is MNHEY and CDR2 is SMNVEV (reference sequence). V gave up 5 bases and J gave up 4 bases; unmatched junction bases: 6. For the CDR3, the DNA is TGTGCCAGCAGTCTTAGCGGGGGAGATTACAATGAGCAGTTCTTC. As protein: CASSLSGGDYNEQFF.

The gene calls are TRBV5-4 and TRBJ2-5; no reliable D call. Deletions cut 0 bases from V and 4 bases from J, with 7 bases between. Germline V gene data show CDR1 as SGHNT and CDR2 as YYREEE (reference sequence). This CDR3 spans 13 amino acids. The DNA of the CDR3 is TGTGCCAGCAGCTTGGGCAGGTCAGAGACCCAGTACTTC. Protein sequence: CASSLGRSETQYF. Full variable domain (rest looked up from reference TRBV5-4 and TRBJ2-5): ETGVTQSPTHLIKTRGQQVTLRCSSQSGHNTVSWYQQALGQGPQFIFQYYREEENGRGNFPPRFSGLQFPNYSSELNVNALELDDSALYLCASSLGRSETQYFGPGTRLLVL.

J is TRBJ2-3 and V is TRBV19; 7 bases are shared with TRBD2. The V and J ends lost 5 bases and 4 bases, in that order; junction bases with no gene match: 12. Germline CDR1 is LNHDA and CDR2 is SQIVND (reference sequence). The CDR3 is 16 amino acids. DNA of the CDR3: TGTGCCAGTAGTCCCTTACAGCGGGGTTTCTCAGATACGCAGTATTTT. Protein product: CASSPLQRGFSDTQYF.

V and J are TRBV6-6 and TRBJ1-5; no clear D gene. Per the germline V gene, CDR1 is MNHNY and CDR2 is SVGAGI (reference sequence). This CDR3 is built from 13 residues. Trimming shortened V by 5 bases and J by 6 bases, and 11 bases separated the two germline ends. In nucleotides, the CDR3 is TGTGCCAGCAGTCTAGAACTAAGTCAGCCCCAGCATTTT. Its protein product is CASSLELSQPQHF.

The chain employs TRBV6-1 and TRBJ1-3, with D hard to call. This CDR3 is 14 amino acids long. Germline V lookup: CDR1 MNHNS, CDR2 SASEGT. V lost 2 bases, J lost 0 bases, and 5 bases lay in between. The CDR3 bases are TGTGCCAGCAGTGAACCGAGCTCTGGAAACACCATATATTTT. Translated: CASSEPSSGNTIYF.

V and J are TRBV30 and TRBJ2-7; 10 positions match TRBD2. V gave up 3 bases and J gave up 7 bases; unmatched junction bases: 9. Germline V gene lookup returns CDR1 GTSNPN and CDR2 SVGIG (reference sequence). The CDR3 contains 14 residues. The CDR3 loop reads CAWRASGGAREQYF. The CDR3 bases are TGTGCCTGGAGGGCCAGCGGGGGGGCGAGAGAGCAGTACTTC.

This chain's CDR3 is CASSPPRGGPTDTQYF. The CDR3 nucleotides are TGTGCCAGCAGCCCACCCCGCGGGGGGCCCACAGATACGCAGTATTTT. The chain has TRBV5-4 and TRBJ2-3; 8 bases line up with TRBD2. The CDR3 has 16 amino acids. With V trimmed by 4 bases and J by 2 bases, 9 bases remained unmatched. Germline loops: CDR1 SGHNT, CDR2 YYREEE (reference sequence).

This chain links TRBV6-5 with TRBJ2-7; D possibly corresponds to TRBD2 (6 bases). Trimming stripped 4 bases from V and 2 bases from J, with 18 bases between. The CDR3 is 16 residues long. From germline, CDR1 is MNHEY and CDR2 SVGAGI. CDR3 coding DNA: TGTGCCAGCAGTTCGCCTCTGGTCGGGAGCACCTACGAGCAGTACTTC. Translated: CASSSPLVGSTYEQYF.

The chain joins TRBV29-1 to TRBJ2-1; no reliable D call. V lost 6 bases, J lost 2 bases, and 5 bases lay in between. The CDR3 consists of 11 residues. The germline V gene has CDR1 SQVTM and CDR2 ANQGSEA. The chain's CDR3 is CSVETYNEQFF. CDR3 DNA: TGCAGCGTGGAGACCTACAATGAGCAGTTCTTC.

Concerning this clone: The junction does not match germline at one end; this may be a read error. The genes are TRBV10-3 and TRBJ2-7; D remains ambiguous. The CDR3 sequence is 15 residues long. Looked up from germline, CDR1 is ENHRY and CDR2 is SYGVKD. This chain's CDR3 is CASSEVTDASYEQYF. The CDR3 nucleotides are TGTGCCAGCAGTGAGGTTACAGACGCCTCCTACGAGCAGTACTTC.

This clone was seen a single time. The chain combines TRBV7-2 with TRBJ2-2; 14 nucleotides agree with TRBD2. This CDR3 is 16 amino acids long. With V trimmed by 5 bases and J by 5 bases, 4 bases remained unmatched. Germline V CDR1 and CDR2: SGHTA, FQGNSA. CDR3 sequence: CASSLRLAGGTGELFF. CDR3 coding DNA: TGTGCCAGCAGCCTCAGACTAGCGGGGGGGACCGGGGAGCTGTTTTTT.

On this clone: An end of the junction does not agree with germline; a read error may underlie this. This rearrangement joins TRBV7-9 to TRBJ2-1, with TRBD2 matching over 11 bases. CDR3 length: 16 amino acids. CDR1 is SEHNR, CDR2 FQNEAQ, per germline (reference sequence). CDR3 region: CSSSPTSGGRFNEQFF. For the CDR3, the DNA is TGTTCCAGCAGCCCTACTAGCGGGGGTCGATTCAATGAGCAGTTCTTC.

At least ten counts were recorded for this clone. V gene TRBV7-3 combines with J gene TRBJ2-6, with a tentative D call TRBD1 (6 bases). The CDR3 has 16 residues. Germline V gives CDR1 SGHTA, CDR2 FQGTGA. Between the trimmed V and J ends, which lost 2 bases and 2 bases, there was a span of 10 bases. CDR3 coding DNA: TGTGCCAGCAGCTTATATGGGGGCGCTGGGGCCAACGTCCTGACTTTC. Residues: CASSLYGGAGANVLTF.

This clone was seen only a few times. V gene TRBV19 combines with J gene TRBJ1-1, with a tentative D call TRBD1 (6 bases). The germline V gene has CDR1 LNHDA and CDR2 SQIVND (reference sequence). The length of the CDR3 is 15 residues. Trimming pared 5 bases from V and 0 bases from J, leaving 13 bases between. CDR3 sequence reads: CASSFMDSLNTEAFF. Written as DNA, the CDR3 is TGTGCCAGTAGTTTCATGGACAGCTTGAACACTGAAGCTTTCTTT.

The chain employs TRBV4-2 and TRBJ1-2, with 8 bases aligning to TRBD1. V lost 1 base, J lost 5 bases, and 0 bases stayed unmatched. The CDR3 spans 13 residues. Germline V lookup: CDR1 LGHNA, CDR2 YNFKEQ. CDR3 coding DNA: TGTGCCAGCAGCCAAGGGGACAGGTATGGCTACACCTTC. Its protein is CASSQGDRYGYTF.

The CDR3 DNA reads TGTGCCAGTAAATATGCAGGGGAAGCTTTCTTT. This gives the protein CASKYAGEAFF. This chain joins TRBV19 and TRBJ1-1; tentatively, D is TRBD1 (5 bases). Germline V gene sequence: CDR1 LNHDA, CDR2 SQIVND (reference sequence). The CDR3 totals 11 residues. V lost 7 bases and J 8 bases, leaving 11 bases between the germline ends. The full variable domain, its missing parts supplied by reference TRBV19 and TRBJ1-1, is DGGITQSPKYLFRKEGQNVTLSCEQNLNHDAMYWYRQDPGQGLRLIYYSQIVNDFQKGDIAEGYSVSREKKESFPLTVTSAQKNPTAFYLCASKYAGEAFFGQGTRLTVV.

The chain uses TRBV5-6 and TRBJ2-3; 7 nucleotides agree with TRBD2. The V gene end was trimmed by 3 bases and the J gene end by 5 bases; junction bases not matched to a gene: 12. The CDR3 covers 16 residues. The germline V gene encodes CDR1 SGHDT and CDR2 YYEEEE. The CDR3 nucleotides are TGTGCCAGCAGCTCCAAGCGGGGCCAGAGTGTAGATACGCAGTATTTT. Its protein is CASSSKRGQSVDTQYF.

The chain carries TRBV6-1 and TRBJ1-5; no firm D call. CDR3 length: 13 residues. Trimming pared 4 bases from V and 9 bases from J, leaving 13 bases between. Germline CDR1 MNHNS, CDR2 SASEGT. The chain's CDR3 is CASSGDEERPQHF. CDR3 bases: TGTGCCAGCAGTGGAGACGAGGAAAGGCCCCAGCATTTT.

This rearrangement joins TRBV4-3 to TRBJ1-5; possibly TRBD1 for D (5 bases). The CDR3 has 15 residues. CDR1 LGHNA and CDR2 YSLEER come from the germline V gene. Trimming cost V 4 bases and J 4 bases, with 14 bases left between them. CDR3 sequence reads: CASSREPQENQPQHF. CDR3 DNA sequence: TGCGCCAGCAGCCGAGAGCCACAGGAAAATCAGCCCCAGCATTTT.